This T cell receptor (beta chain) came from a study of tumor T cells in aggressive B-cell lymphoma. This clone has a handful of counts. Measured with immunoSEQ multiplex PCR; TCRdb has only the in-frame clones, and not every one. The sample yields more than 7,500 clones, around 83% seen once. Trimming stripped 3 bases from V and 1 base from J, with 10 bases between. Germline V gene data show CDR1 as MNHEY and CDR2 as SMNVEV (reference sequence). This CDR3 has 14 amino acids. The chain employs TRBV27 and TRBJ2-7; D might be TRBD1 (6 bases). The source is an adult with diffuse large B cell lymphoma. The sequenced sample was tumor tissue. The CDR3 loop is CASSLSTGSYEQYF. DNA for the CDR3: TGTGCCAGCAGTTTGAGTACAGGGTCCTACGAGCAGTACTTC.